A selection of T cell receptor beta chains follows, all from one sample in a study of esophageal squamous cell carcinoma under preoperative chemotherapy. TCRdb re-called the PCR reads through MiXCR, storing one row per CDR3 protein. The table has approximately 30,000 distinct CDR3 sequences, under 60% seen once. Sampling was carried out from a patient given preoperative chemotherapy. These receptors came from a human donor with esophageal squamous cell carcinoma. The donor label of this sample is uncertain. CDR3s include the opening cysteine and the closing phenylalanine or tryptophan. D genes are given only for firm matches. Size tells how often a clone was seen (once, few, many) or the class of an expanded clone, and some rows leave it out.

cdr3_aa: CASSLGAGGYNEQFF
cdr3_nt: TGTGCCAGCAGCTTGGGGGCGGGGGGCTACAATGAGCAGTTCTTC
j_call: TRBJ2-1
cdr3_length: 15
v_call: TRBV5-4
d_call: TRBD2
clone_size: .

cdr3_aa: CASSRKAVNTDELYF
cdr3_nt: TGTGCCAGCAGCCGGAAGGCAGTGAACACCGATGAGCTGTATTTT
j_call: TRBJ2-2
cdr3_length: 15
v_call: TRBV7-4
d_call: .
clone_size: .

cdr3_aa: CARSFDAGLRGRAQEIQYF
cdr3_nt: TGTGCCAGGAGCTTTGATGCGGGCCTCCGCGGCCGTGCCCAAGAGATCCAGTACTTC
j_call: TRBJ2-5
cdr3_length: 19
v_call: TRBV7-6
d_call: .
clone_size: .

cdr3_aa: CASRYETIKNIQYF
cdr3_nt: TGTGCCAGCAGGTACGAGACTATAAAAAACATTCAGTACTTC
j_call: TRBJ2-4
cdr3_length: 14
v_call: TRBV6-5
d_call: .
clone_size: .

cdr3_aa: CASSFTGSTDTQYF
cdr3_nt: TGTGCCAGCAGCTTCACAGGATCCACAGATACGCAGTATTTT
j_call: TRBJ2-3
cdr3_length: 14
v_call: TRBV5-6
d_call: .
clone_size: few

cdr3_aa: CAGTGARDKNTQFF
cdr3_nt: TGTGCGGGGACCGGCGCCCGGGACAAAAACACCCAGTTCTTC
j_call: TRBJ2-1
cdr3_length: 14
v_call: TRBV12-3/TRBV12-4
d_call: .
clone_size: once

cdr3_aa: CASCVGPGGGIKEIQYF
cdr3_nt: TGTGCCAGTTGCGTGGGGCCGGGGGGAGGGATCAAAGAGATTCAGTACTTC
j_call: TRBJ2-4
cdr3_length: 17
v_call: TRBV7-3
d_call: TRBD2
clone_size: .

cdr3_aa: CASSPQGAHEQYF
cdr3_nt: TGTGCCAGCAGTCCTCAGGGGGCGCACGAGCAGTACTTC
j_call: TRBJ2-7
cdr3_length: 13
v_call: TRBV6-1
d_call: TRBD1
clone_size: many

cdr3_aa: CASTEDSNTGELFF
cdr3_nt: TGTGCCAGCACCGAAGACAGCAACACCGGGGAGCTGTTTTTT
j_call: TRBJ2-2
cdr3_length: 14
v_call: TRBV6-1
d_call: .
clone_size: .

cdr3_aa: CASSSRRDGYTF
cdr3_nt: TGTGCCAGCAGCTCGAGGAGGGACGGCTACACCTTC
j_call: TRBJ1-2
cdr3_length: 12
v_call: TRBV7-2
d_call: .
clone_size: many

cdr3_aa: CASSQGEGARGENIQFF
cdr3_nt: TGTGCCAGCAGCCAAGGGGAAGGGGCCCGAGGAGAAAACATTCAGTTCTTC
j_call: TRBJ2-1
cdr3_length: 17
v_call: TRBV4-2
d_call: .
clone_size: .

cdr3_aa: CASSFWGAGANVQTF
cdr3_nt: .
j_call: TRBJ2-6
cdr3_length: 15
v_call: TRBV7-2
d_call: .
clone_size: .

cdr3_aa: CASSPRDAFNEQFF
cdr3_nt: TGTGCCAGCAGTCCCCGGGACGCCTTCAATGAGCAGTTCTTC
j_call: TRBJ2-1
cdr3_length: 14
v_call: TRBV12-3/TRBV12-4
d_call: .
clone_size: .

cdr3_aa: CASSKATGKDTQYF
cdr3_nt: TGTGCCAGCAGTAAGGCCACAGGGAAAGATACGCAGTATTTT
j_call: TRBJ2-3
cdr3_length: 14
v_call: TRBV6-1
d_call: .
clone_size: few

cdr3_aa: CASSSAGTSGYEQFF
cdr3_nt: TGTGCCAGCAGTTCCGCCGGGACTAGCGGCTACGAGCAGTTCTTC
j_call: TRBJ2-1
cdr3_length: 15
v_call: TRBV27
d_call: TRBD2
clone_size: .

cdr3_aa: CASSPSGRGYNEQFF
cdr3_nt: TGTGCCAGCAGCCCTAGCGGGAGGGGCTACAATGAGCAGTTCTTC
j_call: TRBJ2-1
cdr3_length: 15
v_call: TRBV7-9
d_call: TRBD2
clone_size: many

cdr3_aa: CASSIRGSGNTIYF
cdr3_nt: TGTGCCAGCAGCATCAGGGGCTCTGGAAACACCATATATTTT
j_call: TRBJ1-3
cdr3_length: 14
v_call: TRBV27
d_call: .
clone_size: .

cdr3_aa: CASRVSGRAVKDIQYF
cdr3_nt: TGTGCCAGCCGCGTCTCGGGGCGGGCGGTCAAAGACATTCAGTATTTC
j_call: TRBJ2-3
cdr3_length: 16
v_call: TRBV7-8
d_call: .
clone_size: .

cdr3_aa: CASGGQGKKVGTDTQYF
cdr3_nt: TGTGCCAGCGGAGGACAGGGTAAGAAAGTTGGCACAGATACGCAGTATTTT
j_call: TRBJ2-3
cdr3_length: 17
v_call: TRBV6-4
d_call: TRBD1
clone_size: .

cdr3_aa: CASRAAGTKNEQYF
cdr3_nt: TGTGCCAGCAGGGCAGCGGGAACGAAAAACGAGCAGTACTTC
j_call: TRBJ2-7
cdr3_length: 14
v_call: TRBV6-1
d_call: TRBD2
clone_size: many

cdr3_aa: CASSFDSRNSGNTIYF
cdr3_nt: TGTGCCAGCAGCTTTGACAGTAGGAATTCTGGAAACACCATATATTTT
j_call: TRBJ1-3
cdr3_length: 16
v_call: TRBV7-2
d_call: .
clone_size: .

cdr3_aa: CASSYRTSGRGRGYEQYF
cdr3_nt: TGTGCCAGCAGTTACCGAACTAGCGGGAGAGGTCGTGGCTACGAGCAGTACTTC
j_call: TRBJ2-7
cdr3_length: 18
v_call: TRBV6-5
d_call: TRBD2
clone_size: many

cdr3_aa: CASSAYTYGPNQPQHF
cdr3_nt: TGTGCCAGCAGTGCCTATACCTACGGGCCGAATCAGCCCCAGCATTTT
j_call: TRBJ1-5
cdr3_length: 16
v_call: TRBV6-1
d_call: .
clone_size: few

cdr3_aa: CASGSVPCAKDTQYF
cdr3_nt: TGTGCCAGCGGCTCGGTGCCGTGCGCCAAAGACACGCAGTATTTC
j_call: TRBJ2-3
cdr3_length: 15
v_call: TRBV7-9
d_call: .
clone_size: .

cdr3_aa: CASSVGPGGGVQDIQYF
cdr3_nt: TGTGCCAGCAGCGTGGGGCCGGGGGGAGGGGTCCAAGACATCCAGTACTTC
j_call: TRBJ2-4
cdr3_length: 17
v_call: TRBV7-3
d_call: TRBD2
clone_size: .

cdr3_aa: CASKDGRSGNTIYF
cdr3_nt: TGCGCCAGCAAGGACGGCCGCTCTGGAAACACCATATATTTT
j_call: TRBJ1-3
cdr3_length: 14
v_call: TRBV10-1
d_call: .
clone_size: .

cdr3_aa: CAISEGQGYEQFF
cdr3_nt: TGTGCCATCAGTGAGGGACAGGGCTATGAGCAGTTCTTC
j_call: TRBJ2-1
cdr3_length: 13
v_call: TRBV10-3
d_call: TRBD1
clone_size: many

cdr3_aa: CASSDRGNEKLFF
cdr3_nt: TGTGCCAGCTCGGACAGGGGTAATGAAAAACTGTTTTTT
j_call: TRBJ1-4
cdr3_length: 13
v_call: TRBV18
d_call: TRBD1
clone_size: .

cdr3_aa: CASSLGANDGYTF
cdr3_nt: TGTGCCAGCAGTTTAGGGGCCAACGATGGCTACACCTTC
j_call: TRBJ1-2
cdr3_length: 13
v_call: TRBV12-3/TRBV12-4
d_call: .
clone_size: once

cdr3_aa: CASSPGGQGAYEQYF
cdr3_nt: TGTGCCAGCTCACCGGGTGGGCAGGGTGCCTACGAGCAGTACTTC
j_call: TRBJ2-7
cdr3_length: 15
v_call: TRBV18
d_call: .
clone_size: .

cdr3_aa: CASSPGQGFTDTQYF
cdr3_nt: TGTGCCAGCAGCCCGGGACAGGGGTTTACAGATACGCAGTATTTT
j_call: TRBJ2-3
cdr3_length: 15
v_call: TRBV7-2
d_call: TRBD1
clone_size: .

cdr3_aa: CASSGGGAGGTQFF
cdr3_nt: TGTGCCAGCAGCGGGGGGGGGGCGGGGGGGACCCAGTTCTTC
j_call: TRBJ2-1
cdr3_length: 14
v_call: TRBV7-2
d_call: TRBD2
clone_size: .

cdr3_aa: CASSDRADPLKTQYF
cdr3_nt: TGTGCCAGCAGCGACAGGGCAGACCCCTTAAAGACCCAGTACTTC
j_call: TRBJ2-5
cdr3_length: 15
v_call: TRBV7-9
d_call: TRBD1
clone_size: medium-sized

cdr3_aa: CASSSTETQFF
cdr3_nt: TGTGCCAGCAGCTCAACGGAGACCCAGTTCTTC
j_call: TRBJ2-1
cdr3_length: 11
v_call: TRBV7-9
d_call: .
clone_size: few

cdr3_aa: CASGRGGRTDTQYF
cdr3_nt: TGTGCCAGCGGCAGGGGCGGGAGGACAGATACGCAGTATTTT
j_call: TRBJ2-3
cdr3_length: 14
v_call: TRBV7-2
d_call: TRBD2
clone_size: large

cdr3_aa: CASSPKSWGYGEQFF
cdr3_nt: TGTGCCAGCAGCCCTAAGAGCTGGGGATACGGGGAGCAGTTCTTT
j_call: TRBJ2-1
cdr3_length: 15
v_call: TRBV7-2
d_call: .
clone_size: .

cdr3_aa: CASSQVLSAGGPGEQFF
cdr3_nt: TGTGCCAGCAGCCAAGTACTAAGCGCGGGAGGGCCTGGTGAGCAGTTTTTT
j_call: TRBJ2-1
cdr3_length: 17
v_call: TRBV7-6
d_call: TRBD2
clone_size: .

cdr3_aa: CASSEGRNEQFF
cdr3_nt: TGTGCCAGCAGTGAAGGGCGAAATGAGCAGTTCTTC
j_call: TRBJ2-1
cdr3_length: 12
v_call: TRBV12-3/TRBV12-4
d_call: .
clone_size: .

cdr3_aa: CASGLGGGGKETQYF
cdr3_nt: TGTGCCAGCGGCTTAGGGGGCGGGGGCAAAGAGACCCAGTACTTC
j_call: TRBJ2-5
cdr3_length: 15
v_call: TRBV7-2
d_call: .
clone_size: once

cdr3_aa: CATSDRLAGGPGGANVLTF
cdr3_nt: TGTGCCACCAGTGATCGACTAGCGGGAGGGCCGGGGGGGGCCAACGTCCTGACTTTC
j_call: TRBJ2-6
cdr3_length: 19
v_call: TRBV24-1
d_call: TRBD2
clone_size: .

cdr3_aa: CASSSTPERIGTSGGEQFF
cdr3_nt: TGTGCCAGCAGTTCTACTCCCGAGCGGATCGGGACTAGCGGCGGGGAGCAGTTCTTT
j_call: TRBJ2-1
cdr3_length: 19
v_call: TRBV7-2
d_call: TRBD2
clone_size: .

cdr3_aa: CASSGDLGLADEQFF
cdr3_nt: TGTGCCAGCAGTGGCGATCTGGGACTAGCTGACGAGCAGTTCTTC
j_call: TRBJ2-1
cdr3_length: 15
v_call: TRBV6-1
d_call: TRBD2
clone_size: .

cdr3_aa: CASSFRDSYNQPQHF
cdr3_nt: TGTGCCAGCAGTTTCCGGGACTCCTACAATCAGCCCCAGCATTTT
j_call: TRBJ1-5
cdr3_length: 15
v_call: TRBV12-3/TRBV12-4
d_call: .
clone_size: few

cdr3_aa: CASSFQGRNSPLHF
cdr3_nt: TGTGCCAGCAGTTTCCAAGGGAGGAATTCACCCCTCCACTTT
j_call: TRBJ1-6
cdr3_length: 14
v_call: TRBV12-3/TRBV12-4
d_call: .
clone_size: many

cdr3_aa: CASRPGTVNTEAFF
cdr3_nt: TGTGCCAGCAGGCCCGGGACAGTGAACACTGAAGCTTTCTTT
j_call: TRBJ1-1
cdr3_length: 14
v_call: TRBV28
d_call: TRBD1
clone_size: .

cdr3_aa: CASTRWAGGLNTEAFF
cdr3_nt: TGTGCCAGCACCAGGTGGGCAGGGGGCTTGAACACTGAAGCTTTCTTT
j_call: TRBJ1-1
cdr3_length: 16
v_call: TRBV27
d_call: TRBD1
clone_size: many

cdr3_aa: CAGGGGGGKNTQYF
cdr3_nt: TGCGCCGGCGGGGGGGGCGGGGGCAAAAACACGCAGTACTTC
j_call: TRBJ2-7
cdr3_length: 14
v_call: TRBV7-2
d_call: TRBD2
clone_size: once

cdr3_aa: CASSEASADFSYEQYF
cdr3_nt: TGTGCCAGCAGTGAAGCAAGCGCGGACTTCTCCTACGAGCAGTACTTC
j_call: TRBJ2-7
cdr3_length: 16
v_call: TRBV6-1
d_call: .
clone_size: .

cdr3_aa: CASRRIAGVGEQFF
cdr3_nt: TGTGCCAGCAGGAGGATCGCGGGAGTGGGCGAGCAGTTCTTC
j_call: TRBJ2-1
cdr3_length: 14
v_call: TRBV7-2
d_call: TRBD2
clone_size: many

cdr3_aa: CASSLDPPLGGRDKEIQYF
cdr3_nt: TGTGCCAGCAGCTTGGATCCGCCGCTCGGGGGGCGAGACAAAGAGATCCAGTACTTC
j_call: TRBJ2-5
cdr3_length: 19
v_call: TRBV7-6
d_call: .
clone_size: .

cdr3_aa: CAAGPGGSDTETQYF
cdr3_nt: TGTGCCGCGGGGCCAGGGGGCAGTGACACAGAGACCCAGTATTTT
j_call: TRBJ2-3
cdr3_length: 15
v_call: TRBV7-6
d_call: TRBD1
clone_size: .

cdr3_aa: CASSLFQGTTEAFF
cdr3_nt: TGTGCCAGCAGTTTATTTCAGGGGACCACTGAAGCTTTCTTT
j_call: TRBJ1-1
cdr3_length: 14
v_call: TRBV28
d_call: .
clone_size: many

cdr3_aa: CASSAAGARGEQYF
cdr3_nt: TGTGCCAGCAGCGCCGCGGGGGCGAGGGGCGAGCAGTACTTC
j_call: TRBJ2-7
cdr3_length: 14
v_call: TRBV7-2
d_call: .
clone_size: medium-sized

cdr3_aa: CASSPSPYTDTQYF
cdr3_nt: TGTGCCAGCTCACCATCACCATACACAGATACGCAGTATTTT
j_call: TRBJ2-3
cdr3_length: 14
v_call: TRBV18
d_call: .
clone_size: .

cdr3_aa: CASSNTMGAGATDTQYF
cdr3_nt: TGTGCCAGCAGCAATACGATGGGGGCGGGGGCGACAGATACGCAGTACTTC
j_call: TRBJ2-7
cdr3_length: 17
v_call: TRBV7-2
d_call: .
clone_size: .

cdr3_aa: CASSYGQGTPSETQYF
cdr3_nt: TGTGCCAGCAGCTACGGACAGGGGACGCCTTCGGAGACCCAGTACTTC
j_call: TRBJ2-5
cdr3_length: 16
v_call: TRBV5-4
d_call: TRBD1
clone_size: many

cdr3_aa: CALGFEAVSTDKLYF
cdr3_nt: TGTGCCCTGGGCTTCGAGGCGGTGAGCACAGATAAGCTGTATTTT
j_call: TRBJ2-3
cdr3_length: 15
v_call: TRBV28
d_call: .
clone_size: .

cdr3_aa: CASSRNEKLFF
cdr3_nt: TGTGCCAGCAGCCGTAATGAAAAACTGTTTTTT
j_call: TRBJ1-4
cdr3_length: 11
v_call: TRBV11-2
d_call: .
clone_size: .

cdr3_aa: CATGLRATDIQYF
cdr3_nt: TGTGCCACGGGGCTGAGGGCCACAGACATTCAGTATTTC
j_call: TRBJ2-4
cdr3_length: 13
v_call: TRBV28
d_call: .
clone_size: once

cdr3_aa: CASSRSSGAETQYF
cdr3_nt: TGTGCCAGCAGCCGTTCATCGGGAGCAGAGACCCAGTACTTC
j_call: TRBJ2-5
cdr3_length: 14
v_call: TRBV7-8
d_call: .
clone_size: many